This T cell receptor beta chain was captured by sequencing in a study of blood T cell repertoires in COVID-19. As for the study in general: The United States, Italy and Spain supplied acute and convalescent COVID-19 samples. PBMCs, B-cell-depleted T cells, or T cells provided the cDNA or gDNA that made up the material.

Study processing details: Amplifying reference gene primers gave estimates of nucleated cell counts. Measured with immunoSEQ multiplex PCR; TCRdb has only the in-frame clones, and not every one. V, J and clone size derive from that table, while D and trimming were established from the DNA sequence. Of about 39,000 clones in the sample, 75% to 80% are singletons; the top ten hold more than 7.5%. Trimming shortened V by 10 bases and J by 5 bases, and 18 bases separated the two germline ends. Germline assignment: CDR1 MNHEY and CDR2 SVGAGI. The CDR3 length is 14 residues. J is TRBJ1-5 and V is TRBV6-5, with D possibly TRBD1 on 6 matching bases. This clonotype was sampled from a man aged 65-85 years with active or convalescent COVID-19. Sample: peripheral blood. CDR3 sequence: CAIATQGRDQPQHF. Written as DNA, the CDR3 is TGTGCCATTGCAACACAGGGTAGAGATCAGCCCCAGCATTTT.